This record covers a single T cell receptor beta chain. What it binds is unknown. Germline V gives CDR1 SGDLS, CDR2 YYNGEE. CDR3 size: 18 residues. V shed 4 bases and J 1 base; nucleotides not matched to a gene: 9. The data are from a study of PD-L1 blockade in urothelial cancer. Study information: Atezolizumab, begun by patients in about 2014, was given at 1,200 mg intravenously every 3 weeks. Each blood sample yielded a median of approximately 140,000 T cells. Whole-study findings and limits: Tumor-linked clones in blood grew more by 3 weeks in durable-benefit patients.

TCRdb keeps only in-frame clones here, not all; method: immunoSEQ multiplex PCR. The table has about 70,000 clones, 84% seen once; the top ten hold about 5.1%. V is TRBV9 and J is TRBJ2-6; TRBD1 aligns across 9 bases. The sample was PBMCs, taken around atezolizumab (anti-PD-L1) treatment. This TCR derives from a man between 65 and 80 years old with urothelial cancer. CDR3 loop: CASSTRTGENSGANVLTF. The CDR3 coding sequence is TGTGCCAGCAGCACCCGGACAGGGGAGAATTCTGGGGCCAACGTCCTGACTTTC.